The 23 T cell receptor beta chains in this list originate from one sample, sequenced in a study of cytomegalovirus exposure and HLA in healthy donors. The PCR made use of 60 Vbeta and 13 Jbeta primers. Clones were read by immunoSEQ multiplex PCR, and TCRdb kept only the in-frame ones, dropping some. The sample lists about 180,000 clones, roughly 75% occurring once. Sequencing used PBMCs. The source is a young woman in good health and CMV-seronegative.

The chain has TRBV7-6 and TRBJ2-7; the match to TRBD2 covers 10 bases. The CDR3 is made up of 16 amino acids. Unmatched junction bases numbered 9, after V lost 1 base and J lost 6 bases. CDR1 is SGHVS, CDR2 FNYEAQ, per germline. The CDR3 sequence is CASSLGASGGVSEQYF. CDR3 bases: TGTGCCAGCAGCTTAGGTGCTAGCGGGGGCGTCTCCGAGCAGTACTTC.

The CDR3 spells CASSLVTGAQPQHF. CDR3 nucleotide sequence: TGCGCCAGCAGCTTAGTGACAGGGGCCCAGCCCCAGCATTTT. V is TRBV5-1 and J is TRBJ1-5; 8 positions match TRBD1. Germline assignment: CDR1 SGHRS and CDR2 YFSETQ. V lost 2 bases and J lost 7; bases outside the gene matches: 5. The CDR3 spans 14 residues.

The chain uses TRBV27 and TRBJ2-5; no clear D. Germline assignment: CDR1 MNHEY and CDR2 SMNVEV (reference sequence). CDR3 size: 14 residues. V gave up 1 base and J gave up 4 bases, with 10 bases separating them. The CDR3 loop is CASSLLTTAETQYF. Written as DNA, the CDR3 is TGTGCCAGCAGTTTATTAACTACCGCAGAGACCCAGTACTTC.

This clone was observed a handful of times. The rearrangement uses TRBV6-6 and TRBJ1-3; the match to TRBD1 covers 9 bases. Germline-derived CDR1 and CDR2 are MNHNY and SVGAGI (reference sequence). V lost 6 bases to trimming and J lost 1 base; unmatched junction nucleotides: 4. The CDR3 contains 15 residues. The CDR3 protein is CASRDRGWSGNTIYF. Here the CDR3 DNA reads TGTGCCAGCAGGGACAGGGGATGGTCTGGAAACACCATATATTTT.

The J gene is TRBJ2-5, the V gene TRBV27; possibly TRBD2 for D (6 bases). The CDR3 spans 15 residues. Germline V gene sequence: CDR1 MNHEY, CDR2 SMNVEV (reference sequence). Trimming stripped 7 bases from V and 4 bases from J, with 19 bases between. DNA for the CDR3: TGTGCCAGCACGTTTTTGGGGGGAGGAGGAGAGACCCAGTACTTC. Its protein product is CASTFLGGGGETQYF.

The genes are TRBV7-3 and TRBJ1-1; 8 bases are shared with TRBD1. The CDR3 is made up of 17 amino acids. CDR1 and CDR2 from the germline V gene are SGHTA and FQGTGA. V shed 0 bases, J shed 1 base, and the junction held 7 bases outside the gene matches. CDR3 protein: CASSLTARGLGNTEAFF. Written as DNA, the CDR3 is TGTGCCAGCAGCTTAACGGCCAGGGGGCTCGGGAACACTGAAGCTTTCTTT.

This chain links TRBV19 with TRBJ2-3, with 12 bases matching TRBD2. V lost 4 bases to trimming and J lost 2 bases; unmatched junction nucleotides: 10. Germline loops: CDR1 LNHDA, CDR2 SQIVND (reference sequence). This CDR3 is built from 18 residues. The CDR3 region has the DNA TGTGCCAGTAGTACCACCTCGACTAGCGGGGGCCCCACAGATACGCAGTATTTT. This gives the protein CASSTTSTSGGPTDTQYF.

The V and J genes are TRBV9 and TRBJ2-7; 8 bases agree with TRBD2. CDR3 length: 15 residues. In germline, CDR1 is SGDLS, CDR2 YYNGEE. The ends lost 2 bases at V and 5 bases at J; junction bases unmatched: 9. DNA for the CDR3: TGTGCCAGCAGCGTTCTTAGCGGGGAGGCCGACGAGCAGTACTTC. Translating gives CASSVLSGEADEQYF. Full variable domain (remainder filled in from reference TRBV9 and TRBJ2-7): DSGVTQTPKHLITATGQRVTLRCSPRSGDLSVYWYQQSLDQGLQFLIQYYNGEERAKGNILERFSAQQFPDLHSELNLSSLELGDSALYFCASSVLSGEADEQYFGPGTRLTVT.

V gene TRBV4-3 combines with J gene TRBJ1-2, with D unclear. The CDR3 is made up of 16 amino acids. Trimming stripped 0 bases from V and 0 bases from J, with 11 bases between. CDR1 is LGHNA, CDR2 YSLEER, per germline. The chain's CDR3 is CASSQESLNSNYGYTF. In DNA, the CDR3 is TGCGCCAGCAGCCAAGAAAGCCTAAACTCTAACTATGGCTACACCTTC.

The CDR3 spells CASSYGKAGDFDTQYF. Written as DNA, the CDR3 is TGTGCCAGCAGTTACGGAAAAGCGGGGGACTTTGATACGCAGTATTTT. V is TRBV6-6 and J is TRBJ2-3; TRBD2 agrees at 8 bases. This CDR3 comprises 16 residues. The V gene end was trimmed by 2 bases and the J gene end by 6 bases; junction bases not matched to a gene: 10. Germline CDR1 is MNHNY and CDR2 is SVGAGI (reference sequence).

The chain carries TRBV7-2 and TRBJ2-3, with D possibly TRBD2 on 7 matching bases. The CDR3 sequence is 14 residues long. The germline gives CDR1 SGHTA, CDR2 FQGNSA. Trimming removed 0 bases from V and 8 bases from J, with 12 bases in between. CDR3 in DNA: TGTGCCAGCAGCTTAGCGGGGGGGCCCGTTACGCAGTATTTT. It encodes CASSLAGGPVTQYF.

This chain links TRBV5-1 with TRBJ1-1, with TRBD1 matching 9 bases. This CDR3 has 16 amino acids. Germline values: CDR1 SGHRS, CDR2 YFSETQ. The trim removed 1 base at V and 7 bases at J, leaving 11 bases unmatched. CDR3 residues: CASSLQNRGPSYEAFF. The DNA of the CDR3 is TGCGCCAGCAGCTTGCAGAACAGGGGGCCTAGCTATGAAGCTTTCTTT.

The chain has TRBV4-3 and TRBJ2-7, with D possibly TRBD2 on 7 matching bases. The germline V gene has CDR1 LGHNA and CDR2 YSLEER. CDR3 size: 16 residues. Deletions cut 2 bases from V and 3 bases from J, with 17 bases between. As DNA, the CDR3 is TGCGCCAGCAGCCAACTTCTAGGAGGGGGGGGCTACGAGCAGTACTTC. Encoded protein: CASSQLLGGGGYEQYF.

The chain carries TRBV4-3 and TRBJ2-5; D is perhaps TRBD1 (6 bases). V was pared by 0 bases and J by 2 bases, with 10 bases between. The CDR3 has 15 amino acids. Germline-derived CDR1 and CDR2 are LGHNA and YSLEER. The CDR3 spells CASSQDWTDQETQYF. In nucleotides, the CDR3 is TGCGCCAGCAGCCAAGACTGGACAGATCAAGAGACCCAGTACTTC.

The chain uses TRBV6-1 and TRBJ2-7, with 9 bases matching TRBD1. Germline CDR1 and CDR2: MNHNS and SASEGT. CDR3 length equals 13 residues. V lost 7 bases, J lost 6 bases, and 7 bases stayed unmatched. The CDR3 is CASNLQQGAEQYF. As DNA, the CDR3 is TGTGCCAGCAATTTACAACAGGGGGCCGAGCAGTACTTC.

The gene calls are TRBV12-5 and TRBJ2-3; tentatively, D is TRBD2 (6 bases). There are 15 residues in the CDR3. Trimming stripped 6 bases from V and 5 bases from J, with 18 bases between. Germline V gives CDR1 LGHNT, CDR2 FRNRAP. The DNA of the CDR3 is TGTGCTAGTGGCTCGGGGAGGCCCATGGGAGATACGCAGTATTTT. The encoded protein is CASGSGRPMGDTQYF.

The chain uses TRBV29-1 and TRBJ1-2; TRBD1 matches at 7 bases. The CDR3 has 12 residues. The V gene end was trimmed by 6 bases and the J gene end by 4 bases; junction bases not matched to a gene: 5. Germline assignment: CDR1 SQVTM and CDR2 ANQGSEA. CDR3 protein: CSVRDRLYGYTF. DNA of the CDR3: TGCAGCGTCCGGGACAGACTCTATGGCTACACCTTC. Full variable domain (rest looked up from reference TRBV29-1 and TRBJ1-2): SAVISQKPSRDICQRGTSLTIQCQVDSQVTMMFWYRQQPGQSLTLIATANQGSEATYESGFVIDKFPISRPNLTFSTLTVSNMSPEDSSIYLCSVRDRLYGYTFGSGTRLTVV.

The chain employs TRBV5-6 and TRBJ1-1; TRBD1 matches 8 bases. This CDR3 is 15 amino acids long. Germline V gene data show CDR1 as SGHDT and CDR2 as YYEEEE. V lost 1 base to trimming and J lost 0 bases; unmatched junction nucleotides: 2. CDR3 protein: CASSLQGAVNTEAFF. In nucleotides, the CDR3 is TGTGCCAGCAGCTTGCAGGGGGCCGTGAACACTGAAGCTTTCTTT. Drawing the rest from reference TRBV5-6 and TRBJ1-1, the complete variable domain is DAGVTQSPTHLIKTRGQQVTLRCSPKSGHDTVSWYQQALGQGPQFIFQYYEEEERQRGNFPDRFSGHQFPNYSSELNVNALLLGDSALYLCASSLQGAVNTEAFFGQGTRLTVV.

The rearrangement joins TRBV10-3 to TRBJ2-3; 14 bases align to TRBD2. Germline V gene data show CDR1 as ENHRY and CDR2 as SYGVKD. V lost 4 bases to trimming and J lost 5 bases; unmatched junction nucleotides: 2. The CDR3 has 15 amino acids. CDR3 DNA: TGTGCCATCAGTGTTGGGACTAGCGGGGGAGATACGCAGTATTTT. This sequence encodes CAISVGTSGGDTQYF.

The chain is built from TRBV19 and TRBJ2-7; 8 bases fit TRBD2. V was clipped by 2 bases and J by 4 bases; unmatched bases: 7. This CDR3 spans 15 amino acids. Germline V gene lookup returns CDR1 LNHDA and CDR2 SQIVND (reference sequence). The DNA of the CDR3 is TGTGCCAGTAGTATAAGCGGGGGCCTCCGTTACGAGCAGTACTTC. This encodes CASSISGGLRYEQYF.

The chain joins TRBV10-1 to TRBJ1-1; 8 nucleotides match TRBD1. Germline-derived CDR1 and CDR2 are WNHNN and SYGVQD (reference sequence). The CDR3 is 14 amino acids. The J segment lost 1 base and the V segment lost 5 bases, leaving 3 bases of the junction unmatched. The CDR3 spells CASSWDRTNTEAFF. CDR3 coding DNA: TGCGCCAGCAGTTGGGACAGGACGAACACTGAAGCTTTCTTT.

The V call is TRBV6-5, the J call TRBJ2-7; TRBD1 is a possible D gene (6 bases). V was trimmed by 4 bases and J by 11 bases, leaving 12 bases between them. Germline V gene sequence: CDR1 MNHEY, CDR2 SVGAGI. The CDR3 has 11 amino acids. CDR3 in amino acids: CASSFGQLKYF. The CDR3 DNA reads as TGTGCCAGCAGTTTTGGACAGTTAAAGTACTTC.

This rearrangement joins TRBV29-1 to TRBJ2-5; D perhaps matches TRBD1 (6 bases). CDR1 and CDR2 (germline): SQVTM, ANQGSEA. Trimming left V 6 bases short and J 7 bases short, with 12 bases between. The CDR3 is 11 residues long. The CDR3 region is CSVSLGGTQYF. The CDR3 DNA reads TGCAGCGTCTCTCTAGGGGGGACCCAGTACTTC.